Reported below is one TCR beta chain. What it binds is not known. This sample was included in a study of OX40 agonist ivuxolimab in advanced cancers. Study-wide context: Checkpoint inhibitors had been given previously to under 50% of patients. Findings of the study overall: The specificity for antigen of the expanded peripheral T cells was not determined. Doses of 0.1 to 3.0 mg/kg were accompanied by clonal expansion of CD4+ and CD8+ blood T cells by week 6.

Trimming cost V 0 bases and J 4 bases; bases outside gene matches: 3. The CDR3 runs 15 residues. The germline CDR1 and CDR2 sequences are SEHNR and FQNEAQ (reference sequence). Clones were read by immunoSEQ multiplex PCR, and TCRdb kept only the in-frame ones, dropping some. The table includes tens of thousands of clones, 81% detected once. Autoimmune disease history or systemic immunosuppression led to patients being barred. The sequence was collected from an adult with an advanced solid tumor such as melanoma, head and neck, liver or kidney cancer. The V and J genes are TRBV7-9 and TRBJ1-5; TRBD1 aligns across 7 bases. The specimen was CD4+ or CD8+ T cells sorted from blood, collected in a trial of the OX40 agonist ivuxolimab. CDR3 sequence: CASSLAQQGNQPQHF. Written as DNA, the CDR3 is TGTGCCAGCAGCTTAGCGCAACAGGGGAATCAGCCCCAGCATTTT.